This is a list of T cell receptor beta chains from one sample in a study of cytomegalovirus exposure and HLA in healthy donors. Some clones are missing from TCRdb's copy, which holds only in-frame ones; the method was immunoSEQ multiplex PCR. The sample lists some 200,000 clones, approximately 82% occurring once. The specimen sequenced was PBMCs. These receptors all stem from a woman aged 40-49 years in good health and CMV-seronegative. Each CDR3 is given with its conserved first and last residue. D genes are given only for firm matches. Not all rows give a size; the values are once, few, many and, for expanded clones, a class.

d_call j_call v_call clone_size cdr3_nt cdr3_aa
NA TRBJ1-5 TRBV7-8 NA TGTGCCAGCAGCTTAATGGGAGGAGGCGATCAGCCCCAGCATTTT CASSLMGGGDQPQHF
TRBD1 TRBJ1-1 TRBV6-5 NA TGTGCCAGCAGTTCAATTTCACAGGGGCGAGCTTTCTTT CASSSISQGRAFF
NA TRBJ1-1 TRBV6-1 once TGTGCCAGCAGGGGGGGGATCGTGGAAAACACTGAAGCTTTCTTT CASRGGIVENTEAFF
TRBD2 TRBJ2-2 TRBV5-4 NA TGTGGGACTAGCGGGGCTCCGAACACCGGGGAGCTGTTTTTT CGTSGAPNTGELFF
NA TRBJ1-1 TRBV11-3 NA TGTGCCAGCAGCTTCACAGGGTTGGACACTGAAGCTTTCTTT CASSFTGLDTEAFF
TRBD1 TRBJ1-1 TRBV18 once TGTGCCAGCTCCCGTGGGGACAGGGGCACTGAAGCTTTCTTT CASSRGDRGTEAFF
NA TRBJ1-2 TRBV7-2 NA TGTGCCAGCAGCCGAGCAGGGTACGGCTACACCTTC CASSRAGYGYTF
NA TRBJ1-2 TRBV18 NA TGTGCCAGCTCCGGACAGTCGTTTCTTGGCTACACCTTC CASSGQSFLGYTF
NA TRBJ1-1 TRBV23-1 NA TGCGCCAGCAGTCATCCCACAGGTATATTGAACACTGAAGCTTTCTTT CASSHPTGILNTEAFF
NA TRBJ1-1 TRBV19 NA TGTGCCAGTACCGACGGGCCGGGGTCAGCAGAAGCTTTCTTT CASTDGPGSAEAFF
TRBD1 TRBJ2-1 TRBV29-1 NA TGCAGCGACCGACAGGGACGTTACAATGAGCAGTTCTTC CSDRQGRYNEQFF
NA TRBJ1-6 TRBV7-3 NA TGTGCCAGCAGCTTATACCCCCTCAGCTCCTATAATTCACCCCTCCACTTT CASSLYPLSSYNSPLHF
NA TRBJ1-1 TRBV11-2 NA TGTGCCAGCAGCCCAAGGCCTCCCCCCGAGGGCACTGAAGCTTTCTTT CASSPRPPPEGTEAFF
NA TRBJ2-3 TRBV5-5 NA TGTGCCAGCAGCTTGGGGACAGCTACAGATACGCAGTATTTT CASSLGTATDTQYF
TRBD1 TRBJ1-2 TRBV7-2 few TGTGCCAGCAGCTTAGATCTTACAGGGGGCTATGGCTACACCTTC CASSLDLTGGYGYTF
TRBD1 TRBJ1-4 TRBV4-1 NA TGCGCCAGCAGCCAAGAATATTCTTTACGGGACAGCGTTAATGAAAAACTGTTTTTT CASSQEYSLRDSVNEKLFF
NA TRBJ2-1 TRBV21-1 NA TGTGCCAGCAGCAAAATGGAAGCGGGGGCTTACTCCTACAATGAGCAGTTCTTC CASSKMEAGAYSYNEQFF
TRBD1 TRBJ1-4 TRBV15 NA TGTGCCACCAGAACAGGGGATGCAACTAATGAAAAACTGTTTTTT CATRTGDATNEKLFF
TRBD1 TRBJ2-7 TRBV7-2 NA TGTGCCAGCAGCGTGTGGGTGGGGACAGGGATCTACGAGCAGTACTTC CASSVWVGTGIYEQYF
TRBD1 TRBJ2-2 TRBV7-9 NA TGTGCCAGCAGCCTTTCTAAAACAGGGACAGCAAGGGGGGAGCTGTTTTTT CASSLSKTGTARGELFF
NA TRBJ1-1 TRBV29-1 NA TGCAGCGTTGCTCTACTTTCGGTGAACACTGAAGCTTTCTTT CSVALLSVNTEAFF
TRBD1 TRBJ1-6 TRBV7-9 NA TGTGCCAGCAGCTCGGACAGGGGGCCTTCCTATAATTCACCCCTCCACTTT CASSSDRGPSYNSPLHF
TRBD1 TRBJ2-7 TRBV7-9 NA TGTGCCAGCAGCTTTCAAGGGACAGGTGGGGGGTACGAGCAGTACTTC CASSFQGTGGGYEQYF
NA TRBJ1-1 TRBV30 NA TGTGCCTGGAGACCCCTGAGAGAAGCTTTCTTT CAWRPLREAFF
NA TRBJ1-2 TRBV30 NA TGTGCCTGGAGTGTACAGGGACACTATGGCTACACCTTC CAWSVQGHYGYTF
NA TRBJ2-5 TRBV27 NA TGTGCCAGCAGTTTAGGGACAAGGGAGACCCAGTACTTC CASSLGTRETQYF
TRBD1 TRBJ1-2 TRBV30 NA TGTGCCCTAGACAGGGGTTTGGGCTTGGGCTACACCTTC CALDRGLGLGYTF
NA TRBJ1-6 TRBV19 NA TGTGCCAGCTTTAACCCGGGGGTGAATTCACCCCTCCACTTT CASFNPGVNSPLHF
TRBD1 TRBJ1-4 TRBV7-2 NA TGTGCCAGCAGCACGGGACAGGTTTGGGAAAAACTGTTTTTT CASSTGQVWEKLFF
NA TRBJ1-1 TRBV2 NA TGTGCCAGCAGTGAAGCGGACGGCAGGGCGAACACTGAAGCTTTCTTT CASSEADGRANTEAFF
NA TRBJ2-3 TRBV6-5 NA TGTGCCAGCAGTTACAAAGGGGACTCCACAGATACGCAGTATTTT CASSYKGDSTDTQYF
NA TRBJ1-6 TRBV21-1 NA TGTGCCAGCAGCAAAGATCAAGGCCAGGGCCATGATTCACCCCTCCACTTT CASSKDQGQGHDSPLHF
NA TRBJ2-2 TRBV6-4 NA TGTGCCAGCAGTCGAGACAGGGAGGACACCGGGGAGCTGTTTTTT CASSRDREDTGELFF
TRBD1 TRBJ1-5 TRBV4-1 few TGCGCCAGCAGCCCCGAACGTACAGGGGGAGGTCAGCCCCAGCATTTT CASSPERTGGGQPQHF
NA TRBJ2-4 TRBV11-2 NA TGTGCCAGCAGCCCCACCCGAGGCGGATCCTACTTC CASSPTRGGSYF